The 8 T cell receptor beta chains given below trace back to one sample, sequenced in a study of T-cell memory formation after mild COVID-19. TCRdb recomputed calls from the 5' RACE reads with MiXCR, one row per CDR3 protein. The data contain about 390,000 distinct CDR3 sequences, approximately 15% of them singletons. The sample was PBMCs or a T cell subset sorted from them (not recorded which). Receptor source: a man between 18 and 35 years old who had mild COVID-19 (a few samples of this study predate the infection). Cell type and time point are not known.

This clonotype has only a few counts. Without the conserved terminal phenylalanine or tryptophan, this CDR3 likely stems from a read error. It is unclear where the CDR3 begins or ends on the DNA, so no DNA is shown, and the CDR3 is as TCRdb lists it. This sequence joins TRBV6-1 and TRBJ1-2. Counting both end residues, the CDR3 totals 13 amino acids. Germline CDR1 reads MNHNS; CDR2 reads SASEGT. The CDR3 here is CASSEALYLNLRL.

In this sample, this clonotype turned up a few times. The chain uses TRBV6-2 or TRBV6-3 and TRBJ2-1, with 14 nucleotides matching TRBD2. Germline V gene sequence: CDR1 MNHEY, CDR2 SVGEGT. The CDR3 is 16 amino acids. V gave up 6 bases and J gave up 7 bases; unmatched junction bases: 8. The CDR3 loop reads CASRLTGLAGENEQFF. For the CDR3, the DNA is TGTGCCAGCAGATTGACGGGACTAGCGGGGGAGAATGAGCAGTTCTTC.

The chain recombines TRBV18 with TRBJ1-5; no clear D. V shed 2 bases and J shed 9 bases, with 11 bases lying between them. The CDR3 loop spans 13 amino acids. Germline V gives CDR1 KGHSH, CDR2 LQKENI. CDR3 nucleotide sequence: TGTGCCAGCTCACCAGCAGGTTATGGGCCCCAGCATTTT. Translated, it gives CASSPAGYGPQHF.

The DNA of the CDR3 is TGCGCCAGCAGCCGTAGTTGGACAGGCTCTGGAAACACCATATATTTT. Its translation is CASSRSWTGSGNTIYF. This sequence joins TRBV4-3 and TRBJ1-3, with TRBD1 identical over 7 bases. The CDR3 totals 16 residues. J lost 0 bases, V lost 4 bases, and 6 bases had no gene match. The germline V gene encodes CDR1 LGHNA and CDR2 YSLEER.

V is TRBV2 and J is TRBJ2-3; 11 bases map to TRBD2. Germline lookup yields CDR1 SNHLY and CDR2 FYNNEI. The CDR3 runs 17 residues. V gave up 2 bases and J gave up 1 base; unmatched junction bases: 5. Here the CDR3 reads CASSEQIAGGGTDTQYF. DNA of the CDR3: TGTGCCAGCAGTGAACAGATAGCGGGGGGGGGCACAGATACGCAGTATTTT.

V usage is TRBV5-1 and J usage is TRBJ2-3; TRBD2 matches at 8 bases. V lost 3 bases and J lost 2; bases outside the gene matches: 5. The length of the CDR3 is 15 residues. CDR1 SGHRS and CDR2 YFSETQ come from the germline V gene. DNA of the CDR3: TGCGCCAGCAGCTCTGCGGGGGGCACCACAGATACGCAGTATTTT. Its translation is CASSSAGGTTDTQYF.

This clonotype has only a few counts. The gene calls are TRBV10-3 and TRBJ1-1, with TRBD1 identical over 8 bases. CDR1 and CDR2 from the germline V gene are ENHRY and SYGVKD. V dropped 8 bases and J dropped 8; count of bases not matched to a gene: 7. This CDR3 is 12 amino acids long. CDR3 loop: CAIGETGAEAFF. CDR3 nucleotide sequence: TGTGCCATCGGGGAGACAGGGGCCGAAGCTTTCTTT.

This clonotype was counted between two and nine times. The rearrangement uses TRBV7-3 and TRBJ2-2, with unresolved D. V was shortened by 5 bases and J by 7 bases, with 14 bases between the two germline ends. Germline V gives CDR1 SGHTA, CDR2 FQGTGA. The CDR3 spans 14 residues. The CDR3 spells CASSKTPPDGELFF. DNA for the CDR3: TGTGCCAGCAGCAAGACTCCTCCTGACGGGGAGCTGTTTTTT.